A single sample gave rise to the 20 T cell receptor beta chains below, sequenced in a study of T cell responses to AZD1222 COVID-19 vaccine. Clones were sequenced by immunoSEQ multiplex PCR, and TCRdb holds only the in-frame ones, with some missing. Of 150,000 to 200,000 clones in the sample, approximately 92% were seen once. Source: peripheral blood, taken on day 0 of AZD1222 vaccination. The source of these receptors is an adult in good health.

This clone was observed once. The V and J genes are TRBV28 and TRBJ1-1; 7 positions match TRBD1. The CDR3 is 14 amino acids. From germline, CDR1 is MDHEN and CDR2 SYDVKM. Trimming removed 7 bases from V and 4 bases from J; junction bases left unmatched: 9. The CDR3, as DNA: TGTGCCAGCACCTGGACAGGTTGGAGCACTGAAGCTTTCTTT. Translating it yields CASTWTGWSTEAFF.

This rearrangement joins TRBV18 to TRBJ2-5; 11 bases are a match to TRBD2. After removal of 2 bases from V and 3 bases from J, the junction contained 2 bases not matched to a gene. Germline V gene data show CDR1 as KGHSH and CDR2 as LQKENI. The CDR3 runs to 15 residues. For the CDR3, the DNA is TGTGCCAGCTCACCATTAGCGGGAGGGAAAGAGACCCAGTACTTC. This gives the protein CASSPLAGGKETQYF.

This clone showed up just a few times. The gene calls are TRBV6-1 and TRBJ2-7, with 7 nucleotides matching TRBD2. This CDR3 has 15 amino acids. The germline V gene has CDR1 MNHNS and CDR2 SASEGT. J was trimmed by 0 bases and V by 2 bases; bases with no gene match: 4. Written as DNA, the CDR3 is TGTGCCAGCAGTGAACATCTAGCGGACTCCTACGAGCAGTACTTC. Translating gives CASSEHLADSYEQYF.

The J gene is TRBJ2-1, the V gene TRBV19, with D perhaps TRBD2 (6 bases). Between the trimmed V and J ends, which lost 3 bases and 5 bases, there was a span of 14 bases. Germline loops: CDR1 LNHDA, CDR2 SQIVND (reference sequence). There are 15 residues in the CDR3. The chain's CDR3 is CASSIQRLDHNEQFF. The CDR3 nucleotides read TGTGCCAGTAGTATTCAGCGACTAGATCACAATGAGCAGTTCTTC.

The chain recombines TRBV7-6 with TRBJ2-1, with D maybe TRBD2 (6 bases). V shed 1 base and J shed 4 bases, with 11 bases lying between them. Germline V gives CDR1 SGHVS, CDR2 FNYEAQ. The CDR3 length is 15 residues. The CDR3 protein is CASSLVAGRYNEQFF. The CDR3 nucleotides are TGTGCCAGCAGCTTAGTGGCAGGGAGGTACAATGAGCAGTTCTTC.

CDR3 bases: TGCGCCAGCACCCCGGGACAGAATACCTATGGCTACACCTTC. Translating it yields CASTPGQNTYGYTF. The gene calls are TRBV5-1 and TRBJ1-2; TRBD1 matches 7 bases. J gave up 4 bases and V 6 bases, and 9 bases lay outside the gene matches. CDR1 is SGHRS, CDR2 YFSETQ, per germline. CDR3 length: 14 residues.

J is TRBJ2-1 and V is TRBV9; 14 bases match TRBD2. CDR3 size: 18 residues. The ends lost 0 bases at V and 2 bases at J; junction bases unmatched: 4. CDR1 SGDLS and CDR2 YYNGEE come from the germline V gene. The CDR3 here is CASSVGTSGRTTYNEQFF. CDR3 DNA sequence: TGTGCCAGCAGCGTAGGGACTAGCGGGAGGACTACCTACAATGAGCAGTTCTTC.

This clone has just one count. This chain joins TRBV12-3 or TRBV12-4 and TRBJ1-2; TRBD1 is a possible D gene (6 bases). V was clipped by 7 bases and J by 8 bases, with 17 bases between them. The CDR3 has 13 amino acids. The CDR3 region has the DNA TGTGCCAGCATCCAGACAGGTGGCGGAGGCTACACCTTC. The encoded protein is CASIQTGGGGYTF.

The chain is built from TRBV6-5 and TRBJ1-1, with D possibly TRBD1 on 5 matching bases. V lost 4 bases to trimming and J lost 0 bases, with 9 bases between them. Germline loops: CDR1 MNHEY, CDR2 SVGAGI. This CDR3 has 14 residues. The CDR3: CASSWEQVNTEAFF. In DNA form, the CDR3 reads TGTGCCAGCAGTTGGGAACAGGTGAACACTGAAGCTTTCTTT.

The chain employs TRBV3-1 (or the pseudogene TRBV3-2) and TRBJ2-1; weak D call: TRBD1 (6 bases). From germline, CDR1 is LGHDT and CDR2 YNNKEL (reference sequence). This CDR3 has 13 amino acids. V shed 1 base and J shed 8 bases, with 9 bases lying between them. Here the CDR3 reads CASSQGGLHEQFF. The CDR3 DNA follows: TGTGCCAGCAGCCAAGGGGGGCTCCATGAGCAGTTCTTC.

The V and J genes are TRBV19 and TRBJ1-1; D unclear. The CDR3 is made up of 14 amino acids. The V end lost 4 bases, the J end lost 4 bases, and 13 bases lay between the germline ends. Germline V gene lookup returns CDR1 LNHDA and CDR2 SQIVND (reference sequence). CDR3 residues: CASSNFQQSTEAFF. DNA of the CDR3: TGTGCCAGTAGTAACTTCCAACAGAGCACTGAAGCTTTCTTT.

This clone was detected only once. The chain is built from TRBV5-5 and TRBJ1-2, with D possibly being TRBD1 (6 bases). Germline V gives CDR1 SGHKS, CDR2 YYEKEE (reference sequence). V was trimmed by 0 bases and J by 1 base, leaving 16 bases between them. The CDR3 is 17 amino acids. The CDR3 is CASSLGGHTGINYGYTF. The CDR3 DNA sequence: TGTGCCAGCAGCTTGGGGGGGCATACCGGAATTAACTATGGCTACACCTTC.

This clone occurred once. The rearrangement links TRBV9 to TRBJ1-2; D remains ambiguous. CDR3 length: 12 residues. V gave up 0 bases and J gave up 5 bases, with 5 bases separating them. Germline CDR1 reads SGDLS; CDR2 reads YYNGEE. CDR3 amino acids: CASSVATYGYTF. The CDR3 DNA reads TGTGCCAGCAGCGTAGCTACTTATGGCTACACCTTC. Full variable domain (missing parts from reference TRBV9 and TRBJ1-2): DSGVTQTPKHLITATGQRVTLRCSPRSGDLSVYWYQQSLDQGLQFLIQYYNGEERAKGNILERFSAQQFPDLHSELNLSSLELGDSALYFCASSVATYGYTFGSGTRLTVV.

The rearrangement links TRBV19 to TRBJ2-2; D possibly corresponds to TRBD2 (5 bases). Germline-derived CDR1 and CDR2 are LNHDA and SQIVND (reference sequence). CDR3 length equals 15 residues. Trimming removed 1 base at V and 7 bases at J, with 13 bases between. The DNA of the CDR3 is TGTGCCAGTAGTATAGGAGGGTTGATGAACGGGGAGCTGTTTTTT. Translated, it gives CASSIGGLMNGELFF.

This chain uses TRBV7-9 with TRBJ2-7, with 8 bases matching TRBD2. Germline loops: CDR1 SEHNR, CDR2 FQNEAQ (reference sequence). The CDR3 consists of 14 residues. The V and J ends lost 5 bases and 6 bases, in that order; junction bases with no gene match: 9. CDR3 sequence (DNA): TGTGCCAGCAGCCCCGGGGGGGTTTCAAGCGAGCAGTACTTC. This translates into CASSPGGVSSEQYF.

The CDR3 sequence is CASSITVANTGELFF. The DNA for the CDR3 is TGTGCCAGTAGTATAACAGTAGCGAACACCGGGGAGCTGTTTTTT. V usage is TRBV19 and J usage is TRBJ2-2; no clear D gene. CDR3 length: 15 residues. The ends were cut back, 2 bases at V and 0 bases at J, with 7 bases in the middle. Germline V gene lookup returns CDR1 LNHDA and CDR2 SQIVND (reference sequence).

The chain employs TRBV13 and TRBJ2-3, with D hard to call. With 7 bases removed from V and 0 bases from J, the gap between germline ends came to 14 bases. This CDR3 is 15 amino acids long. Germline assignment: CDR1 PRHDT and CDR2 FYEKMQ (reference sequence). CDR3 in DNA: TGTGCCAGCAATCAGCGAATTCTAAGCACAGATACGCAGTATTTT. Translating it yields CASNQRILSTDTQYF.

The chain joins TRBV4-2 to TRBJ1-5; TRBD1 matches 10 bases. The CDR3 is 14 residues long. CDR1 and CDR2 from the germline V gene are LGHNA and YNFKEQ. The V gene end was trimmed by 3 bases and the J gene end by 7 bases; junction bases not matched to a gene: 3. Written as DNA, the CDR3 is TGTGCCAGCAGCCATGGGACAGGGGAACAGCCCCAGCATTTT. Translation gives CASSHGTGEQPQHF.

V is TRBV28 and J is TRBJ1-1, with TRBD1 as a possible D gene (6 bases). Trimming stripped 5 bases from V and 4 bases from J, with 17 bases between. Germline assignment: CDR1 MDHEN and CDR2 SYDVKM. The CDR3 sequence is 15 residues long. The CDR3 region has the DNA TGTGCCAGCAGTCCCGGGACAAGGGTCGGCACTGAAGCTTTCTTT. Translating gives CASSPGTRVGTEAFF.

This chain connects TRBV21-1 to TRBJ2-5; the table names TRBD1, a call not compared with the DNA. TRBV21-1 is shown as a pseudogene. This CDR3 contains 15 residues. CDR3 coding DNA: TGTGCCAGCAGCCCCCCCCAAGGGGCCCAAGAGACCCAGTACTTC. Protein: CASSPPQGAQETQYF.